The 17 T cell receptor beta chains below come from one sample, sequenced in a study of cytomegalovirus exposure and HLA in healthy donors. Researchers ran the PCR with 60 Vbeta and 13 Jbeta primers. The repertoire was sequenced with immunoSEQ multiplex PCR; TCRdb's copy has only in-frame clones and lacks some. The sample lists under 200,000 clones; over 60% were seen once. The sample taken for sequencing was PBMCs. Receptors were obtained from a man aged 35-49 years in good health and CMV-seronegative.

This rearrangement joins TRBV4-3 to TRBJ2-1, with TRBD1 matching over 7 bases. From germline, CDR1 is LGHNA and CDR2 YSLEER. The junction had 10 bases not matched to a gene; V was cut back by 1 base and J by 10 bases. The CDR3 extends over 15 amino acids. The CDR3 DNA sequence: TGCGCCAGCAGCCAAGGGGACAGAGCCAGCAGGGAGCAGTTCTTC. Its translation is CASSQGDRASREQFF.

V usage is TRBV6-1 and J usage is TRBJ2-3, with 15 positions matching TRBD2. CDR1 and CDR2 from the germline V gene are MNHNS and SASEGT. V was pared by 0 bases and J by 3 bases, with 1 base of the junction left unmatched. The CDR3 has 17 amino acids. CDR3 sequence reads: CASSEAGTSGRTDTQYF. CDR3 nucleotides: TGTGCCAGCAGTGAAGCAGGGACTAGCGGGAGGACAGATACGCAGTATTTT.

J is TRBJ1-4 and V is TRBV6-1; TRBD1 matches 8 bases. Per the germline V gene, CDR1 is MNHNS and CDR2 is SASEGT. This CDR3 has 15 amino acids. J gave up 2 bases and V 6 bases, and 5 bases lay outside the gene matches. CDR3 amino acids: CASRRQGTTNEKLFF. CDR3 nucleotides: TGTGCCAGCAGACGACAGGGGACGACTAATGAAAAACTGTTTTTT.

This clone was observed once. The germline gene is not matched at one end of the junction; a read error may be the cause. The J gene is TRBJ2-7, the V gene TRBV7-9, with 7 bases matching TRBD2. CDR3 size: 16 residues. The germline V gene encodes CDR1 SEHNR and CDR2 FQNEAQ (reference sequence). CDR3 sequence: CSSSLATVGGGGEQYF. CDR3 DNA sequence: TGTTCCAGCAGCTTAGCGACAGTGGGTGGGGGGGGCGAGCAGTACTTC.

This sequence joins TRBV27 and TRBJ2-3, with 8 bases lining up with TRBD2. Trimming at V came to 6 bases and at J to 5 bases, leaving 13 bases not matched to a gene. CDR1 and CDR2 (germline): MNHEY, SMNVEV (reference sequence). This CDR3 contains 16 residues. Here the CDR3 reads CASSRRGAGDGDTQYF. CDR3 in DNA: TGTGCCAGCAGCCGAAGAGGAGCGGGAGATGGAGATACGCAGTATTTT.

This clone came up a few times. The chain combines TRBV7-3 with TRBJ2-7; 8 nucleotides line up with TRBD2. With 5 bases clipped from V and 6 bases from J, the junction kept 15 bases outside the gene matches. Germline loops: CDR1 SGHTA, CDR2 FQGTGA. The CDR3 has 16 amino acids. The CDR3 here is CASSNQGPGLGAEQYF. The CDR3 DNA reads as TGTGCCAGCAGCAACCAGGGGCCGGGACTAGGCGCCGAGCAGTACTTC.

This rearrangement joins TRBV9 to TRBJ2-6; maybe TRBD1 (5 bases). The CDR3 runs 14 residues. Trimming shortened V by 6 bases and J by 0 bases, and 7 bases separated the two germline ends. CDR1 and CDR2 (germline): SGDLS, YYNGEE. The CDR3 bases are TGTGCCAGCAAGGGGATCTCTGGGGCCAACGTCCTGACTTTC. Its translation is CASKGISGANVLTF.

This clone was observed a few times. CDR3 coding DNA: TGTGCCAGCAGCCTCAGACAGGGAAGGGACCATAATTCACCCCTCCACTTT. Translation gives CASSLRQGRDHNSPLHF. This rearrangement joins TRBV7-2 to TRBJ1-6; 7 bases fit TRBD1. CDR3 length: 17 residues. The V gene's germline CDR1 is SGHTA and CDR2 FQGNSA. V lost 5 bases to trimming and J lost 5 bases; unmatched junction nucleotides: 12.

CDR3 in amino acids: CASGLRRVGEKLFF. The CDR3 DNA sequence: TGCGCCAGCGGACTCCGGAGGGTCGGGGAAAAACTGTTTTTT. The chain recombines TRBV5-1 with TRBJ1-4, with no clear D. The ends were cut back, 7 bases at V and 8 bases at J, with 18 bases in the middle. The CDR3 runs to 14 residues. Germline V gene sequence: CDR1 SGHRS, CDR2 YFSETQ.

A few counts support this clone. The rearrangement uses TRBV10-3 and TRBJ1-1, with 8 bases that match TRBD1. The CDR3 has 14 residues. J was trimmed by 3 bases and V by 6 bases; bases with no gene match: 6. The germline CDR1 and CDR2 sequences are ENHRY and SYGVKD. CDR3 residues: CAIRSNRGDTEAFF. The DNA for the CDR3 is TGTGCCATCAGATCAAACAGGGGGGACACTGAAGCTTTCTTT.

This chain uses TRBV2 with TRBJ2-3, with D unclear. Germline V gene lookup returns CDR1 SNHLY and CDR2 FYNNEI. The CDR3 covers 15 residues. The V end lost 3 bases, the J end lost 0 bases, and 10 bases lay between the germline ends. The CDR3 nucleotides read TGTGCCAGCAGTGATTTTACAGCTAGCACAGATACGCAGTATTTT. Residues: CASSDFTASTDTQYF.

The rearrangement links TRBV11-2 to TRBJ1-3, with TRBD1 identical over 9 bases. In germline, CDR1 is SGHAT, CDR2 FQNNGV. CDR3 length: 16 amino acids. V was clipped by 2 bases and J by 4 bases; unmatched bases: 6. In DNA, the CDR3 is TGTGCCAGCAGCTTATCCGGGACAGGGTGGGGAAACACCATATATTTT. Translating it yields CASSLSGTGWGNTIYF.

This chain joins TRBV2 and TRBJ1-4, with TRBD1 identical over 7 bases. J gave up 5 bases and V 11 bases, and 5 bases lay outside the gene matches. The CDR3 sequence is 12 residues long. Germline lookup yields CDR1 SNHLY and CDR2 FYNNEI. In nucleotides, the CDR3 is TGTGCCCGTGGGGACAGAAATGAAAAACTGTTTTTT. Its protein is CARGDRNEKLFF.

The chain uses TRBV7-3 and TRBJ2-3; TRBD2 might be the D (5 bases). Trimming removed 5 bases from V and 2 bases from J, with 11 bases in between. Germline loops: CDR1 SGHTA, CDR2 FQGTGA. The CDR3 spans 14 residues. The CDR3, as DNA: TGTGCCAGCAGCCTCGGACTTTCCACAGATACGCAGTATTTT. It yields the protein CASSLGLSTDTQYF.

The chain couples TRBV5-1 to TRBJ1-1; 9 bases agree with TRBD1. V was pared by 4 bases and J by 0 bases, with 10 bases of the junction left unmatched. Looked up from germline, CDR1 is SGHRS and CDR2 is YFSETQ. This CDR3 has 17 amino acids. The CDR3 coding sequence is TGCGCCAGCAGCGAACGTCCCGGGACAGGGTTGAACACTGAAGCTTTCTTT. Its protein is CASSERPGTGLNTEAFF.

The CDR3 reads CASSLLYRGQGADEQYF. CDR3 in DNA: TGTGCCAGCAGCTTACTATATAGGGGACAGGGGGCTGACGAGCAGTACTTC. The chain employs TRBV11-2 and TRBJ2-7; 12 nucleotides line up with TRBD1. The CDR3 has 17 residues. J gave up 5 bases and V 2 bases, and 10 bases lay outside the gene matches. Germline V CDR1 and CDR2: SGHAT, FQNNGV.

The chain has TRBV5-6 and TRBJ1-2, with D uncertain. This CDR3 spans 14 amino acids. CDR1 SGHDT and CDR2 YYEEEE come from the germline V gene. V was clipped by 0 bases and J by 4 bases, with 10 bases between them. CDR3 residues: CASSLDSTFYGYTF. Written as DNA, the CDR3 is TGTGCCAGCAGCTTGGACTCCACTTTCTATGGCTACACCTTC.